This T cell receptor beta chain emerged from a study of technical replicates of blood from a handful of donors. This table comes from immunoSEQ multiplex PCR, and its TCRdb copy is limited to in-frame clones, with some not included. This table holds roughly 70,000 clones, about 89% found once. This clonotype was obtained from a human donor in good health. Some clones in this sample may be carry-over from other donors' samples. The sample consisted of PBMCs.

The CDR3 DNA follows: TGTGCCACCTGGGACTATGGCTACGAGCAGTACTTC. Translating gives CATWDYGYEQYF. The chain combines TRBV15 with TRBJ2-7; TRBD2 aligns across 7 bases. CDR3 length: 12 amino acids. V gave up 8 bases and J gave up 3 bases; unmatched junction bases: 4. Germline V lookup: CDR1 LNHNV, CDR2 YYDKDF (reference sequence).